The rows below give T cell receptor beta chains drawn from one sample of a study of blood T cell repertoires in COVID-19. The data were produced by immunoSEQ multiplex PCR, yet TCRdb's version contains in-frame clones alone and is incomplete. The sample shows 130,000 to 150,000 clones, 80% to 90% of them seen only once. Sequencing was performed on PBMCs or T cells enriched from blood (not recorded which). The receptors come from a man between 60 and 70 years old who had recovered from COVID-19. Both conserved end residues are part of each CDR3. The order of the fields is V gene, J gene, D gene, clone size, CDR3 protein, CDR3 DNA. D genes are given only for firm matches. Only part of the rows carry a size: once, few, many, or a class if the clone is expanded.

V: TRBV7-8
J: TRBJ2-1
D: TRBD1
size: -
CDR3: CASSMGQGAYNEQFF
DNA: TGTGCCAGCAGCATGGGACAGGGGGCCTACAATGAGCAGTTCTTC

V: TRBV3-1/TRBV3-2
J: TRBJ2-3
D: -
size: -
CDR3: CASSQGASYTDTQYF
DNA: TGTGCCAGCAGCCAAGGAGCTAGCTACACAGATACGCAGTATTTT

V: TRBV19
J: TRBJ2-2
D: -
size: -
CDR3: CASILPGGENTGELFF
DNA: TGTGCCAGTATTCTGCCGGGCGGGGAGAACACCGGGGAGCTGTTTTTT

V: TRBV9
J: TRBJ1-4
D: TRBD1
size: few
CDR3: CASSATGTGHEKLFF
DNA: TGTGCCAGCAGCGCGACCGGGACAGGGCATGAAAAACTGTTTTTT

V: TRBV7-9
J: TRBJ1-1
D: -
size: once
CDR3: CASSLPGNTEAFF
DNA: TGTGCCAGTTCACTACCGGGGAACACTGAAGCTTTCTTT

V: TRBV2
J: TRBJ1-1
D: -
size: once
CDR3: CASSELGVNTEAFF
DNA: TGTGCCAGCAGTGAACTAGGGGTCAACACTGAAGCTTTCTTT

V: TRBV29-1
J: TRBJ1-2
D: -
size: -
CDR3: CSVEPGTGGYTF
DNA: TGCAGCGTTGAACCGGGAACTGGGGGCTACACCTTC

V: TRBV30
J: TRBJ2-7
D: -
size: -
CDR3: CAWSGGLLSSYEQYF
DNA: TGTGCCTGGAGTGGAGGACTCCTGAGCTCCTACGAGCAGTACTTC

V: TRBV15
J: TRBJ1-1
D: TRBD1
size: -
CDR3: CATSDKGARDETFF
DNA: TGTGCCACCAGTGATAAGGGGGCGCGGGATGAGACTTTCTTT

V: TRBV5-1
J: TRBJ2-5
D: -
size: -
CDR3: CASSLASRGGAETQYF
DNA: TGCGCCAGCAGCTTGGCCTCTAGGGGGGGAGCTGAGACCCAGTACTTC

V: TRBV2
J: TRBJ2-3
D: -
size: once
CDR3: CASSEGAGTDTQYF
DNA: TGTGCCAGCAGTGAAGGGGCGGGGACAGATACGCAGTATTTT

V: TRBV28
J: TRBJ2-2
D: TRBD2
size: -
CDR3: CASRPTKRGNTGELFF
DNA: TGTGCCAGCAGGCCCACTAAGCGGGGGAACACCGGGGAGCTGTTTTTT

V: TRBV5-5
J: TRBJ2-2
D: TRBD2
size: -
CDR3: CASSSLRGGNTGELFF
DNA: TGTGCCAGCAGCTCCCTTCGGGGGGGGAACACCGGGGAGCTGTTTTTT

V: TRBV27
J: TRBJ1-3
D: -
size: -
CDR3: CASSRSSGNTIYF
DNA: TGTGCCAGCAGCCGGAGCTCTGGAAACACCATATATTTT

V: TRBV28
J: TRBJ2-7
D: -
size: -
CDR3: CASTIAQSSYEQYF
DNA: TGTGCCAGCACTATAGCGCAAAGCTCCTACGAGCAGTACTTC

V: TRBV11-2
J: TRBJ2-5
D: -
size: -
CDR3: CASSLVGLSQETQYF
DNA: TGTGCCAGCAGCTTAGTGGGGCTCAGCCAAGAGACCCAGTACTTC

V: TRBV29-1
J: TRBJ2-7
D: TRBD1
size: few
CDR3: CSVKGAGEQYF
DNA: TGCAGCGTTAAGGGGGCTGGAGAGCAGTACTTC

V: TRBV6-5
J: TRBJ2-2
D: -
size: -
CDR3: CASSFRNTGELFF
DNA: TGTGCCAGCAGTTTCAGGAACACCGGGGAGCTGTTTTTT

V: TRBV24-1
J: TRBJ1-2
D: -
size: -
CDR3: CATSDVQNYGYTF
DNA: TGTGCCACCAGTGATGTACAGAACTATGGCTACACCTTC

V: TRBV30
J: TRBJ1-5
D: -
size: once
CDR3: CAWSPGQGFRQPQHF
DNA: TGTGCCTGGAGTCCCGGGCAGGGGTTCAGGCAGCCCCAGCATTTT

V: TRBV18
J: TRBJ2-1
D: TRBD1
size: -
CDR3: CASSPSGTGPSNEQFF
DNA: TGTGCCAGCTCACCATCCGGGACAGGGCCCAGTAATGAGCAGTTCTTC

V: TRBV25-1
J: TRBJ1-2
D: -
size: -
CDR3: CASSAAGGGYTF
DNA: TGTGCCAGCAGTGCGGCAGGTGGAGGCTACACCTTC

V: TRBV12-2
J: TRBJ2-1
D: -
size: once
CDR3: CASRLRGERDDNEQFF
DNA: TGTGCAAGTCGCCTCCGTGGGGAGCGGGATGACAATGAGCAGTTCTTC

V: TRBV19
J: TRBJ1-6
D: -
size: few
CDR3: CASRSDSQIQALHF
DNA: TGTGCCAGTCGAAGCGACAGCCAAATTCAGGCCCTCCACTTT

V: TRBV24-1
J: TRBJ1-2
D: -
size: -
CDR3: CATSDPTYGYTF
DNA: TGTGCCACCAGTGATCCTACCTATGGCTACACCTTC

V: TRBV19
J: TRBJ1-5
D: TRBD1
size: -
CDR3: CASSGTGGDQPQHF
DNA: TGTGCCAGTAGCGGGACAGGGGGGGATCAGCCCCAGCATTTT

V: TRBV19
J: TRBJ1-6
D: TRBD1
size: -
CDR3: CASSYDRGNSPLHF
DNA: TGTGCCAGTAGTTACGACAGGGGCAATTCACCCCTCCACTTT

V: TRBV25-1
J: TRBJ2-7
D: TRBD2
size: -
CDR3: CASSAGGWYEQYF
DNA: TGTGCCAGCAGTGCGGGAGGGTGGTACGAGCAGTACTTC

V: TRBV28
J: TRBJ1-6
D: -
size: -
CDR3: CASSPQGKFNSPLHF
DNA: TGTGCCAGCAGTCCACAGGGAAAGTTTAATTCACCCCTCCACTTT

V: TRBV11-2
J: TRBJ2-2
D: -
size: -
CDR3: CASSPRGNGELFF
DNA: TGTGCCAGCAGCCCCAGGGGTAACGGGGAGCTGTTTTTT

V: TRBV7-8
J: TRBJ2-3
D: TRBD1
size: -
CDR3: CASSLDPRDRKLSTDTQYF
DNA: TGTGCCAGCAGCTTAGACCCTAGGGACAGGAAACTTAGCACAGATACGCAGTATTTT

V: TRBV19
J: TRBJ1-5
D: TRBD1
size: -
CDR3: CATHNRGGGNQPQHF
DNA: TGTGCCACCCATAACAGGGGCGGAGGGAATCAGCCCCAGCATTTT